The T cell receptor (beta chain) described here comes from a study of human T cells and chemical hapten exposure (dated by TCRdb to about 2021). Notes on the research overall: For sensitization, 2% DPC in acetone was applied to a 2 cm by 2 cm area of upper inner arm skin. Patients additionally received weekly therapeutic DPC doses to the scalp throughout the roughly 25-week study period. Patch testing was done on the upper back using Finn chambers containing 0.01% DPC, and results were scored after 6 days according to International Contact Dermatitis Research Group standards. The patient cohort, mostly female, included alopecia areata with under or over 50% scalp involvement, alopecia totalis and alopecia universalis. Libraries were combined into a pool for sequencing, and differences in TCR yield between samples came mainly from small differences in library volumes within the pool. The study tracked peripheral blood TCR repertoire changes in vivo during primary and secondary sensitization to the hapten diphenylcyclopropenone (DPC) in alopecia patients. Blood samples were taken from patients before sensitization (week 0) and then at 2, 6 and about 24 weeks after DPC sensitization. Blood for TCR sequencing was provided by twenty-nine alopecia patients at one to four time points (pre-sensitization, 2, 6 and 24 weeks).

The germline V gene encodes CDR1 LGHNT and CDR2 FRNRAP. The V and J ends are trimmed by 3 bases and 4 bases, leaving 17 bases between them. CDR3 length: 16 amino acids, cysteine to phenylalanine. Here the CDR3 DNA is all that survives: 48 bases in frame from base 1. Library generation was performed with RACE. Sequenced using a NextSeq 500. During library preparation, unique molecular identifiers were attached to individual cDNA molecules so that TCRs could be counted quantitatively and reproducibly. Both TCR alpha and TCR beta chains were sequenced from each blood RNA sample. The original pipeline was this. A median of roughly 99,000 TCRs per sample was observed, with a range of 23,224 to 690,600. V, J and CDR3 annotation of the TCR reads was performed with the Decombinator software suite. Every sample was subsampled to the same number of TCRs (28,000) for the PS versus PT1 abundance plots. TCRs were defined as expanded if absent before sensitization and observed at least eight times at the 2-week time point. In-frame beta chains were kept once TCRdb had trimmed the public reads at Q25 with fastp and called clones with MiXCR. Every CDR3 protein is listed once, alongside the most common genes and DNA of its rows. TCRdb's processing, not the study's, gives the V and J calls here. The sample table contains 100,000 or so distinct CDR3 sequences; only one count was recorded for over 9.5% of them. The ten most abundant clones make up less than 2.5% of the sample.

What the research found in general, with its limitations: Patch test score was positively correlated with the number of PT1 expanded TCRs, with significance at thresholds 8, 16 and 32 but not at 4. DPC sensitization did not change the number of TCRs with a frequency above 1 in 1000, and there was no evidence of changes in global repertoire structure. Repeated subsampling changed both the strength of the expansion versus patch-test correlation and the threshold at which the correlation became significant. Because every patient had alopecia, a presumed autoimmune disease, the patients' immune response might differ from that of healthy individuals. Compared with pre-sensitization or healthy control sets, expanded TCRs formed significantly more large CDR3 similarity clusters, which is consistent with antigen-driven responses.

In the paper's terms, the time point label means: patch test 1, 2 weeks after DPC sensitization. Taken with the paper, the label for treatment or condition translates to: therapeutic diphenylcyclopropenone sensitization with weekly scalp DPC. Blood at each patch-test visit was drawn before the patch test was applied. Eligible patients were aged 18 to 70, diagnosed with alopecia, deemed suitable for DPC therapy, and excluded if pregnant. Unfractionated whole blood was collected in Tempus Blood RNA tubes, and total RNA was extracted from that blood. Points on this clonotype: Its antigen target is currently unknown. Per-nucleotide qualities are absent, and no much larger clonotype sits a single base away.

Here the sequenced sample was whole blood, taken in connection with sensitization to the hapten diphenylcyclopropenone (DPC). The chain is assembled from TRBV12-5 and TRBJ2-3, and the D gene may be TRBD2, 6 bases matching. The TCR originated in a man between 35 and 55 years old with alopecia areata. Some clones in this sample may be carry-over from other donors' samples. This receptor has the CDR3 CASGFTSWEVPDTQYF. At the DNA level, the sequence is TGTGCTAGTGGTTTCACATCGTGGGAGGTTCCAGATACGCAGTATTTT. The reference TRBV12-5 and TRBJ2-3 proteins fill in what lies around the CDR3, so the full variable domain reads DARVTQTPRHKVTEMGQEVTMRCQPILGHNTVFWYRQTMMQGLELLAYFRNRAPLDDSGMPKDRFSAEMPDATLATLKIQPSEPRDSAVYFCASGFTSWEVPDTQYFGPGTRLTVL.